The rows below give T cell receptor beta chains drawn from one sample of a study of T-cell reconstitution after alpha-beta-depleted transplantation in children. TCRdb re-called the PCR reads with MiXCR, one entry per CDR3 protein. The data hold fewer than 350,000 distinct CDR3 sequences, with around 10% observed a single time. This sample comprised PBMCs, obtained before TCRalphabeta/CD19-depleted stem cell transplant. These receptors were taken from a boy younger than two with acute myeloid leukemia, due to receive a stem cell transplant. CDR3s include the opening cysteine and the closing phenylalanine or tryptophan. The order of the fields is CDR3 DNA, CDR3 protein, D gene, clone size, V gene, J gene. A D gene is named only where the DNA matches it firmly. Clone size, where shown, is once, few, many, or a class for clones that have expanded.

CDR3 DNA: TGTGCCAGCAGTTTATGGGGCTTGGGACAGGGGAACACTGAAGCTTTCTTT
CDR3 protein: CASSLWGLGQGNTEAFF
D gene: TRBD1
clone size: many
V gene: TRBV28
J gene: TRBJ1-1

CDR3 DNA: TGTGCCAGCAGTTTAATATGGGGACAGCGCCGAGGAAACACCATATATTTT
CDR3 protein: CASSLIWGQRRGNTIYF
D gene: TRBD1
clone size: many
V gene: TRBV12-3/TRBV12-4
J gene: TRBJ1-3

CDR3 DNA: TGCGCCAGCAGACTTCCCGGGACCACGACGGGTGAGCAGTTCTTC
CDR3 protein: CASRLPGTTTGEQFF
D gene: -
clone size: -
V gene: TRBV10-1
J gene: TRBJ2-1

CDR3 DNA: TGCAGTGCCCGCACCCAATTGATAAAGAGTGCTGAAGCTTTCTTT
CDR3 protein: CSARTQLIKSAEAFF
D gene: -
clone size: -
V gene: TRBV20-1
J gene: TRBJ1-1

CDR3 DNA: TGTGCCAGCAGTCTCCGGGACCATACGCATGGTACGCAGTATTTT
CDR3 protein: CASSLRDHTHGTQYF
D gene: -
clone size: many
V gene: TRBV12-3/TRBV12-4
J gene: TRBJ2-3

CDR3 DNA: TGTGCCAGCAGTCTCACAGGGGCTATTTCACCCCTCCACTTT
CDR3 protein: CASSLTGAISPLHF
D gene: TRBD1
clone size: many
V gene: TRBV12-3/TRBV12-4
J gene: TRBJ1-6

CDR3 DNA: TGTGCCAGCTCCGTGGGGATCCCCTACAATGAGCAGTTCTTC
CDR3 protein: CASSVGIPYNEQFF
D gene: -
clone size: many
V gene: TRBV2
J gene: TRBJ2-1

CDR3 DNA: TGTGCCAGCAGGGGGGGGTATGAGACCCAGTACTTC
CDR3 protein: CASRGGYETQYF
D gene: TRBD2
clone size: -
V gene: TRBV6-6
J gene: TRBJ2-5

CDR3 DNA: TGTGCCAGCAGCTTAGCGACCACCGGGGGGCTGTTTTTT
CDR3 protein: CASSLATTGGLFF
D gene: -
clone size: -
V gene: TRBV7-2
J gene: TRBJ2-2

CDR3 DNA: TGTGCCAGCAGTTTAAAATCCCAGGGGGGGTTCACCTACGAGCAGTACTTC
CDR3 protein: CASSLKSQGGFTYEQYF
D gene: -
clone size: many
V gene: TRBV12-3/TRBV12-4
J gene: TRBJ2-7

CDR3 DNA: TGCAGTGTAGACGGGGCCCAAGAGACCCAGTACTTC
CDR3 protein: CSVDGAQETQYF
D gene: -
clone size: many
V gene: TRBV20-1
J gene: TRBJ2-5

CDR3 DNA: TGCGCCAGCAGAAGCATCGCGGGAGCCCGAGGAAACATTCAGTACTTC
CDR3 protein: CASRSIAGARGNIQYF
D gene: TRBD2
clone size: many
V gene: TRBV4-1
J gene: TRBJ2-4

CDR3 DNA: TGCGCCAGCAGCTTGGGACAGAGCAGCAATTCACCCCTCCACTTT
CDR3 protein: CASSLGQSSNSPLHF
D gene: -
clone size: many
V gene: TRBV5-1
J gene: TRBJ1-6

CDR3 DNA: TGTGCCAGCAGGATAGGGGGAGGAAGCACTGAAGCTTTCTTT
CDR3 protein: CASRIGGGSTEAFF
D gene: -
clone size: many
V gene: TRBV28
J gene: TRBJ1-1

CDR3 DNA: TGTGCCAGCAGTTTGGGTAGGGGGTATGAGGAGCAGTACTTC
CDR3 protein: CASSLGRGYEEQYF
D gene: -
clone size: -
V gene: TRBV12-3/TRBV12-4
J gene: TRBJ2-7

CDR3 DNA: TGTGCCATCAGTGAGTCGGGCGGCTCTGAAGCTTTCTTT
CDR3 protein: CAISESGGSEAFF
D gene: -
clone size: many
V gene: TRBV10-3
J gene: TRBJ1-1

CDR3 DNA: TGCGCCAGCAGCCAAGATCTGGGGGCAGGGCTCTCCTACGAGCAGTACTTC
CDR3 protein: CASSQDLGAGLSYEQYF
D gene: -
clone size: -
V gene: TRBV4-3
J gene: TRBJ2-7

CDR3 DNA: TGTGCCAGCAGTCCGAGAAGGGGTGGCCAGCCCCAGCATTTT
CDR3 protein: CASSPRRGGQPQHF
D gene: -
clone size: many
V gene: TRBV12-3/TRBV12-4
J gene: TRBJ1-5

CDR3 DNA: TGTGCCAGCTCTATTCTCCAAGGAGGGACAGATACGCAGTATTTT
CDR3 protein: CASSILQGGTDTQYF
D gene: -
clone size: many
V gene: TRBV7-9
J gene: TRBJ2-3

CDR3 DNA: TGTGCCAGTACCATCGGGGCCCTGAACACTGAAGCTTTCTTT
CDR3 protein: CASTIGALNTEAFF
D gene: -
clone size: -
V gene: TRBV19
J gene: TRBJ1-1

CDR3 DNA: TGTGCCAGCAGCCCCCGGGACAGGGACAATCAGCCCCAGCATTTT
CDR3 protein: CASSPRDRDNQPQHF
D gene: TRBD1
clone size: few
V gene: TRBV7-8
J gene: TRBJ1-5

CDR3 DNA: TGCAGCGCCACTCGGGACCTCGCCTACGAGCAGTACTTC
CDR3 protein: CSATRDLAYEQYF
D gene: -
clone size: many
V gene: TRBV20-1
J gene: TRBJ2-7

CDR3 DNA: TGTGCCAGCAGCTTAGGTCTGAATGTTGCTACAGATACGCAGTATTTT
CDR3 protein: CASSLGLNVATDTQYF
D gene: -
clone size: -
V gene: TRBV7-2
J gene: TRBJ2-3

CDR3 DNA: TGCAGCGCATGGGAAGGGGAGGGGACTGAAGCTTTCTTT
CDR3 protein: CSAWEGEGTEAFF
D gene: -
clone size: few
V gene: TRBV29-1
J gene: TRBJ1-1

CDR3 DNA: TGTGCCAGCAGCCGCCGGGACAACCAAGAGACCCAGTACTTC
CDR3 protein: CASSRRDNQETQYF
D gene: -
clone size: many
V gene: TRBV7-2
J gene: TRBJ2-5

CDR3 DNA: TGCGCCAGCAGCTTGCTTGGAACTGACACCGGGGAGCTGTTTTTT
CDR3 protein: CASSLLGTDTGELFF
D gene: -
clone size: many
V gene: TRBV5-1
J gene: TRBJ2-2

CDR3 DNA: TGTGCCAGCAGTTTGGGGAAAGTGGTCGAAGAGACCCAGTACTTC
CDR3 protein: CASSLGKVVEETQYF
D gene: -
clone size: few
V gene: TRBV6-5
J gene: TRBJ2-5

CDR3 DNA: TGCAGCGTTAAAGGGACAGGGTTCCGGGAGCTGTTTTTT
CDR3 protein: CSVKGTGFRELFF
D gene: TRBD1
clone size: -
V gene: TRBV29-1
J gene: TRBJ2-2

CDR3 DNA: TGCGCCAGCAGCTTGAAGATGGGGGGAGTAGAGACCCAGTACTTC
CDR3 protein: CASSLKMGGVETQYF
D gene: -
clone size: many
V gene: TRBV5-1
J gene: TRBJ2-5

CDR3 DNA: TGTGCCAGCAGCGATCCGGGACAGGGGTTCTCCTACGAGCAGTACTTC
CDR3 protein: CASSDPGQGFSYEQYF
D gene: TRBD1
clone size: -
V gene: TRBV6-2/TRBV6-3
J gene: TRBJ2-7

CDR3 DNA: TGCGCCAGCAGCTTTAGACACTACTCCTACAATGAGCAGTTCTTC
CDR3 protein: CASSFRHYSYNEQFF
D gene: -
clone size: many
V gene: TRBV5-1
J gene: TRBJ2-1

CDR3 DNA: TGTGCCAGCAGTTACTCCCGGGGCGCAGATACGCAGTATTTT
CDR3 protein: CASSYSRGADTQYF
D gene: -
clone size: many
V gene: TRBV6-5
J gene: TRBJ2-3

CDR3 DNA: TGCGCCAGCAGCTTGGTCTTCAGGGGCGTTGGTGAAAAACTGTTTTTT
CDR3 protein: CASSLVFRGVGEKLFF
D gene: -
clone size: -
V gene: TRBV5-1
J gene: TRBJ1-4

CDR3 DNA: TGCAGCGTGGGCGACACGGGGGCCACAGATACGCAGTATTTT
CDR3 protein: CSVGDTGATDTQYF
D gene: -
clone size: many
V gene: TRBV29-1
J gene: TRBJ2-3

CDR3 DNA: TGTGCCAGCAGTCCCTCCGGGACAACGCAGTATTTT
CDR3 protein: CASSPSGTTQYF
D gene: -
clone size: many
V gene: TRBV7-9
J gene: TRBJ2-3

CDR3 DNA: TGTGCCAGCACCCTTTCGTCGCTTGAAAACATTCAGTACTTC
CDR3 protein: CASTLSSLENIQYF
D gene: -
clone size: few
V gene: TRBV28
J gene: TRBJ2-4

CDR3 DNA: TGTGCCAGCAGTTTAGTCAGGAAGGACACTGAAGCTTTCTTT
CDR3 protein: CASSLVRKDTEAFF
D gene: -
clone size: -
V gene: TRBV28
J gene: TRBJ1-1

CDR3 DNA: TGCGCCAGCAGCCAAGACTGGGGCATAGCCTACGAGCAGTACTTC
CDR3 protein: CASSQDWGIAYEQYF
D gene: -
clone size: many
V gene: TRBV4-3
J gene: TRBJ2-7

CDR3 DNA: TGTGCCACCAGCAGAGTGAAGGGACTAGCGGGAGTGGTGTCCTACAATGAGCAGTTCTTC
CDR3 protein: CATSRVKGLAGVVSYNEQFF
D gene: TRBD2
clone size: many
V gene: TRBV15
J gene: TRBJ2-1

CDR3 DNA: TGTGCCAGCAGTATTCTAGCGGGAGCGTCCACCGGGGAGCTGTTTTTT
CDR3 protein: CASSILAGASTGELFF
D gene: TRBD2
clone size: few
V gene: TRBV6-1
J gene: TRBJ2-2

CDR3 DNA: TGCGCCAGCAGCCCTAGAATGACCGACACAGATACGCAGTATTTT
CDR3 protein: CASSPRMTDTDTQYF
D gene: -
clone size: many
V gene: TRBV5-1
J gene: TRBJ2-3

CDR3 DNA: TGTGCCAGCAGCTCCCCGGGACAGGGAGGAGGCTATGGCTACACCTTC
CDR3 protein: CASSSPGQGGGYGYTF
D gene: TRBD1
clone size: many
V gene: TRBV7-8
J gene: TRBJ1-2

CDR3 DNA: TGTGCCAGCAGCCGCGAGGGACCCTGGGGCTACGAGCAGTACTTC
CDR3 protein: CASSREGPWGYEQYF
D gene: -
clone size: many
V gene: TRBV3-1
J gene: TRBJ2-7

CDR3 DNA: TGTGCCAGTATCAGGACAGGGAGGGCCTCTGGAAACACCATATATTTT
CDR3 protein: CASIRTGRASGNTIYF
D gene: TRBD1
clone size: -
V gene: TRBV19
J gene: TRBJ1-3

CDR3 DNA: TGTGCCAGCAGTTTACCCCTGACTAGCGGGGGATACAATGAGCAGTTCTTC
CDR3 protein: CASSLPLTSGGYNEQFF
D gene: TRBD2
clone size: -
V gene: TRBV12-3/TRBV12-4
J gene: TRBJ2-1

CDR3 DNA: TGTGCCAGCAGCAACTACCGGGAGGGGTCCCCCAACTATGGCTACACCTTC
CDR3 protein: CASSNYREGSPNYGYTF
D gene: -
clone size: many
V gene: TRBV5-6
J gene: TRBJ1-2

CDR3 DNA: TGTGCCAGCAGTGAAATCACAGGGAGGAGGTACGAGCAGTACTTC
CDR3 protein: CASSEITGRRYEQYF
D gene: -
clone size: many
V gene: TRBV6-1
J gene: TRBJ2-7

CDR3 DNA: TGCAGTGGTAGCTACGAGGAGACCCAGTACTTC
CDR3 protein: CSGSYEETQYF
D gene: -
clone size: -
V gene: TRBV20-1
J gene: TRBJ2-5

CDR3 DNA: TGCGCCAGCAGCGCCCTACAGTCCGGGGGCACTGAAGCTTTCTTT
CDR3 protein: CASSALQSGGTEAFF
D gene: -
clone size: many
V gene: TRBV5-1
J gene: TRBJ1-1

CDR3 DNA: TGTGCCAGCAGTGACTCGTCCGGGACCCTGTACCAAGAGACCCAGTACTTC
CDR3 protein: CASSDSSGTLYQETQYF
D gene: -
clone size: many
V gene: TRBV6-4
J gene: TRBJ2-5

CDR3 DNA: TGTGCCAGCAGCTTATCGGGGATTTACGAGGATACGCAGTATTTT
CDR3 protein: CASSLSGIYEDTQYF
D gene: -
clone size: many
V gene: TRBV7-3
J gene: TRBJ2-3

CDR3 DNA: TGTGCCAGCAGCTCGGGGGGCCCGGATACGCAGTATTTT
CDR3 protein: CASSSGGPDTQYF
D gene: -
clone size: many
V gene: TRBV5-6
J gene: TRBJ2-3

CDR3 DNA: TGTGCCAGCAGACCGGGACTCGGGAAGGGAAACACCATATATTTT
CDR3 protein: CASRPGLGKGNTIYF
D gene: -
clone size: many
V gene: TRBV28
J gene: TRBJ1-3

CDR3 DNA: TGCGCCAGCAGCCAAGGGAGGGGTCCCAGCAATCAGCCCCAGCATTTT
CDR3 protein: CASSQGRGPSNQPQHF
D gene: -
clone size: -
V gene: TRBV4-1
J gene: TRBJ1-5

CDR3 DNA: TGCGCCAGCAGCCCGTCTCAGAGACGGATATCTTATTACAATGAGCAGTTCTTC
CDR3 protein: CASSPSQRRISYYNEQFF
D gene: -
clone size: many
V gene: TRBV4-1
J gene: TRBJ2-1

CDR3 DNA: TGTGCCATCAGCTACACAGGGATGGGCACTGAAGCTTTCTTT
CDR3 protein: CAISYTGMGTEAFF
D gene: -
clone size: many
V gene: TRBV10-3
J gene: TRBJ1-1

CDR3 DNA: TGCGCCAGCAGCTTGGGACAGGGTTACAATGAGCAGTTCTTC
CDR3 protein: CASSLGQGYNEQFF
D gene: TRBD1
clone size: many
V gene: TRBV5-1
J gene: TRBJ2-1

CDR3 DNA: TGCAGTGCTACTGGGCGGGGACCTTTTTCCGGGCGCTCCTACGAGCAGTACTTC
CDR3 protein: CSATGRGPFSGRSYEQYF
D gene: -
clone size: many
V gene: TRBV20-1
J gene: TRBJ2-7